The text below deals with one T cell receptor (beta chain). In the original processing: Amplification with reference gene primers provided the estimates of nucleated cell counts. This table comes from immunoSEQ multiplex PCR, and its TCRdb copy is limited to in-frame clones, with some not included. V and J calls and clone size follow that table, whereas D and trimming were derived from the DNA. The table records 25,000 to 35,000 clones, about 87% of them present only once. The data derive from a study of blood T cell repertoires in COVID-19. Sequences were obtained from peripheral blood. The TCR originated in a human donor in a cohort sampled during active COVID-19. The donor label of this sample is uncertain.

The chain's CDR3 is CASSLGHNEGVDEQYF. CDR3 nucleotides: TGCGCCAGCAGCTTGGGGCATAACGAGGGTGTCGACGAGCAGTACTTC. This chain uses TRBV5-1 with TRBJ2-7, with D perhaps matching TRBD2 (5 bases). This CDR3 region has 16 residues. Trimming stripped 0 bases from V and 5 bases from J, with 18 bases between. From germline, CDR1 is SGHRS and CDR2 YFSETQ.